These T cell receptor beta chains were read from a single sample in a study of technical replicates of blood from a few donors. The assay was immunoSEQ multiplex PCR, and TCRdb's table has in-frame clones only and misses some. The sample lists 55,000 to 65,000 clones, 97% seen once, with 0.19% in the top ten. Sequencing input: T cells isolated from PBMCs. These receptors all come from a human donor in good health. Both conserved end residues are part of each CDR3. Fields, in order: D gene, J gene, clone size, V gene, CDR3 DNA, CDR3 protein. D genes are given only for firm matches. A clone size is listed for some rows: how often the clone was seen (once, few, many), or a class if it is expanded.

d_call: .
j_call: TRBJ2-5
clone_size: .
v_call: TRBV5-1
cdr3_nt: TGCGCCAGCAGCTTGGGTTACAGTCAAGAGACCCAGTACTTC
cdr3_aa: CASSLGYSQETQYF

d_call: .
j_call: TRBJ2-1
clone_size: .
v_call: TRBV2
cdr3_nt: TGTGCCAACCTCCGGGGGAATGAGCAGTTCTTC
cdr3_aa: CANLRGNEQFF

d_call: .
j_call: TRBJ1-2
clone_size: .
v_call: TRBV11-2
cdr3_nt: TGTGCCAGCAGCTTAGATAGACAGACGTATGGCTACACCTTC
cdr3_aa: CASSLDRQTYGYTF

d_call: .
j_call: TRBJ1-2
clone_size: .
v_call: TRBV21-1
cdr3_nt: TGTGCCAGCAGCACCAACGATCCGCAGGGGGTTGGAGGGTCGGGCTACTATGGCTACACCTTC
cdr3_aa: CASSTNDPQGVGGSGYYGYTF

d_call: TRBD2
j_call: TRBJ2-7
clone_size: .
v_call: TRBV29-1
cdr3_nt: TGCAGCGTTGGCCTTAGCGGGGGGCCCTCCTACGAGCAGTACTTC
cdr3_aa: CSVGLSGGPSYEQYF

d_call: TRBD1
j_call: TRBJ2-1
clone_size: few
v_call: TRBV2
cdr3_nt: TGTGCCAGCAAACCGACAGGGACCTACAATGAGCAGTTCTTC
cdr3_aa: CASKPTGTYNEQFF

d_call: TRBD1
j_call: TRBJ2-7
clone_size: .
v_call: TRBV5-1
cdr3_nt: TGCGCCAGCAGTACTACTCGGGACAGGGGAATCCACGAGCAGTACTTC
cdr3_aa: CASSTTRDRGIHEQYF

d_call: .
j_call: TRBJ2-1
clone_size: .
v_call: TRBV7-3
cdr3_nt: TGTGCCAGCAGCTTAAGCTGGGGGCACTACAATGAGCAGTTCTTC
cdr3_aa: CASSLSWGHYNEQFF

d_call: TRBD1
j_call: TRBJ1-1
clone_size: .
v_call: TRBV7-3
cdr3_nt: TGTGCCAGCAGCCCAGGGACAGGGGCGAACACTGAAGCTTTCTTT
cdr3_aa: CASSPGTGANTEAFF

d_call: TRBD1
j_call: TRBJ1-2
clone_size: .
v_call: TRBV6-1
cdr3_nt: TGTGCCAGCATATCGACAGGGACCTATGGCTACACCTTC
cdr3_aa: CASISTGTYGYTF

d_call: TRBD2
j_call: TRBJ2-2
clone_size: .
v_call: TRBV6-4
cdr3_nt: TGTGCCAGCCGATTAGCGGGAGGAGGATCCGGGGAGCTGTTTTTT
cdr3_aa: CASRLAGGGSGELFF

d_call: TRBD1
j_call: TRBJ1-2
clone_size: .
v_call: TRBV6-6
cdr3_nt: TGTGCCAGCAGTCAAGACAGGGCCTATGGCTACACCTTC
cdr3_aa: CASSQDRAYGYTF

d_call: .
j_call: TRBJ1-1
clone_size: .
v_call: TRBV4-1
cdr3_nt: TGCGCCAGCAGCCAGGGACACTTGAACACTGAAGCTTTCTTT
cdr3_aa: CASSQGHLNTEAFF

d_call: TRBD2
j_call: TRBJ2-3
clone_size: .
v_call: TRBV10-1
cdr3_nt: TGCGCCAGCAGCCCCGTGGTAGCGGGGGACACAGATACGCAGTATTTT
cdr3_aa: CASSPVVAGDTDTQYF

d_call: .
j_call: TRBJ2-7
clone_size: .
v_call: TRBV7-9
cdr3_nt: TGTGCCAGCAGCTTGAGTGTTTACGAGCAGTACTTC
cdr3_aa: CASSLSVYEQYF

d_call: TRBD2
j_call: TRBJ2-3
clone_size: .
v_call: TRBV5-1
cdr3_nt: TGCGCCAGCAGCTTGTATTTGACTACTAGCGATTGGACAGATACGCAGTATTTT
cdr3_aa: CASSLYLTTSDWTDTQYF

d_call: .
j_call: TRBJ1-1
clone_size: .
v_call: TRBV7-9
cdr3_nt: TGTGCCAGCAGCTCCACAGGGACAAACACTGAAGCTTTCTTT
cdr3_aa: CASSSTGTNTEAFF

d_call: TRBD1
j_call: TRBJ2-6
clone_size: .
v_call: TRBV2
cdr3_nt: TGTGCCACCAAGAAAAGGACAGGTGGGAGCTCTGGGGCCAACGTCCTGACTTTC
cdr3_aa: CATKKRTGGSSGANVLTF

d_call: .
j_call: TRBJ2-2
clone_size: .
v_call: TRBV11-3
cdr3_nt: TGTGCCAGCAGCTTAGCGTTTCCCACCGGGGAGCTGTTTTTT
cdr3_aa: CASSLAFPTGELFF

d_call: TRBD1
j_call: TRBJ2-1
clone_size: .
v_call: TRBV28
cdr3_nt: TGTGCCAGCAGTTTATCGGGACAGGGTTCCTACAATGAGCAGTTCTTC
cdr3_aa: CASSLSGQGSYNEQFF

d_call: .
j_call: TRBJ2-7
clone_size: once
v_call: TRBV2
cdr3_nt: TGTGCCAGCAGTGGTATCGGTGGCGAGCAGTACTTC
cdr3_aa: CASSGIGGEQYF

d_call: .
j_call: TRBJ2-2
clone_size: once
v_call: TRBV5-1
cdr3_nt: TGCGCCAGCAGCTTGGGACCGGGCGGGGAGCTGTTTTTT
cdr3_aa: CASSLGPGGELFF

d_call: TRBD2
j_call: TRBJ2-2
clone_size: .
v_call: TRBV7-8
cdr3_nt: TGTGCCAGCAGCTCGGGGACTAGCGGGAGAAGGAGTGAGGCCGGGGAGCTGTTTTTT
cdr3_aa: CASSSGTSGRRSEAGELFF

d_call: .
j_call: TRBJ2-3
clone_size: .
v_call: TRBV9
cdr3_nt: TGTGCCAGCAGCCGCGGAAGCACAGATACGCAGTATTTT
cdr3_aa: CASSRGSTDTQYF

d_call: .
j_call: TRBJ2-7
clone_size: .
v_call: TRBV4-1
cdr3_nt: TGCGCCAGCAGCCAAGTTCAAAGTGCAGGGGCTACCTACGAGCAGTACTTC
cdr3_aa: CASSQVQSAGATYEQYF

d_call: .
j_call: TRBJ2-7
clone_size: .
v_call: TRBV10-3
cdr3_nt: TGTGCCATCAGTGGAGCTTACGAGCAGTACTTC
cdr3_aa: CAISGAYEQYF

d_call: .
j_call: TRBJ2-3
clone_size: .
v_call: TRBV13
cdr3_nt: TGTGCCAGCAGCCCCCTCGGACGGGGGAACTACACAGATACGCAGTATTTT
cdr3_aa: CASSPLGRGNYTDTQYF

d_call: .
j_call: TRBJ1-3
clone_size: .
v_call: TRBV18
cdr3_nt: TGTGCCAGCTCACCAGGGGGCAGGATCATATATTTT
cdr3_aa: CASSPGGRIIYF

d_call: .
j_call: TRBJ2-1
clone_size: .
v_call: TRBV7-2
cdr3_nt: TGTGCCAGAAAAGAGGAACCGACGCAGTTCTTC
cdr3_aa: CARKEEPTQFF

d_call: TRBD1
j_call: TRBJ1-2
clone_size: .
v_call: TRBV6-1
cdr3_nt: TGTGCCAGCAGGGAGGGACAGGGCTTATATGGCTACACCTTC
cdr3_aa: CASREGQGLYGYTF

d_call: TRBD2
j_call: TRBJ2-1
clone_size: .
v_call: TRBV2
cdr3_nt: TGTGCCAGCAGTGTTCTCAGCGGGAGGGCTCCAAAGCAGTTCTTC
cdr3_aa: CASSVLSGRAPKQFF

d_call: .
j_call: TRBJ2-1
clone_size: .
v_call: TRBV2
cdr3_nt: TGTGCCAGCAAGGGAACAGGGGCGGGGAATGAGCAGTTCTTC
cdr3_aa: CASKGTGAGNEQFF

d_call: .
j_call: TRBJ2-3
clone_size: .
v_call: TRBV9
cdr3_nt: TGTGCCAGCAGCGTAGGACGCGGGACAGATACGCAGTATTTT
cdr3_aa: CASSVGRGTDTQYF

d_call: .
j_call: TRBJ2-2
clone_size: .
v_call: TRBV15
cdr3_nt: TGTGCCACCAGCAGAGGCGGTAACACCGGGGAGCTGTTTTTT
cdr3_aa: CATSRGGNTGELFF

d_call: TRBD1
j_call: TRBJ1-1
clone_size: .
v_call: TRBV10-1
cdr3_nt: TGCGCCAGCAGTAATTGGGACAGTACCGAAGCTTTCTTT
cdr3_aa: CASSNWDSTEAFF